These T cell receptor beta chains were read from a single sample in a study of T-cell reconstitution after alpha-beta-depleted transplantation in children. A single record per CDR3 protein comes from TCRdb applying MiXCR to the PCR reads. The table has some 500,000 distinct CDR3 sequences, around 18% seen once. The sequencing here drew on PBMCs from the stem cell graft donor, taken from the stem cell graft. The receptors stem from a human donor who donated a stem cell graft to a child with acute lymphoblastic leukemia. Both conserved end residues are part of each CDR3. A D gene is named only where the DNA matches it firmly. Clone size is stated in some rows and not others, as once, few, many or a class when expanded.

j_gene	v_gene	abundance	d_gene	CDR3nt	CDR3aa
TRBJ2-3	TRBV12-3/TRBV12-4	few	TRBD2	TGTGCCGCGGGACTAGCGATCGCAGATACGCAGTATTTT	CAAGLAIADTQYF
TRBJ2-6	TRBV7-3	few	.	TGTGCCAGCAGTTCACGGGGCCAAAGGGCCAACGTCCTGACTTTC	CASSSRGQRANVLTF
TRBJ2-7	TRBV15	few	.	TGTGCCACCAGCAGAGATTACGGCCCACCATTCCCCTACGAGCAGTACTTC	CATSRDYGPPFPYEQYF
TRBJ2-3	TRBV6-1	many	.	TGTGCCAGCACCACCGGGGCGAGCACAGATACGCAGTATTTT	CASTTGASTDTQYF
TRBJ1-1	TRBV6-5	.	.	TGTGCCAGCAGTTACTCTTCAGCGAACACTGAAGCTTTCTTT	CASSYSSANTEAFF
TRBJ1-1	TRBV3-1	few	.	TGTGCCAGCAGCCAAGATGCGGGGACCCTGAACACTGAAGCTTTCTTT	CASSQDAGTLNTEAFF
TRBJ2-5	TRBV7-9	few	.	TGTGCCAGCAGCTTGGGACGGGGGTTCCAAGAGACCCAGTACTTC	CASSLGRGFQETQYF
TRBJ2-5	TRBV6-5	.	.	TGTGCCAGCAGTTATGGTACCTACCCCCCGGAGACCCAGTACTTC	CASSYGTYPPETQYF
TRBJ2-7	TRBV5-1	.	TRBD2	TGCGCCAGCAGCTTGGAGGGGTCAAGCGGGAGATTGCGGTACGAGCAGTACTTC	CASSLEGSSGRLRYEQYF
TRBJ2-3	TRBV7-6	few	TRBD1	TGTGCCAGCAGCCCGGGGACAGGGATCTATAGCACAGATACGCAGTATTTT	CASSPGTGIYSTDTQYF
TRBJ2-2	TRBV20-1	.	TRBD1	TGCAGTGCTAGAGGGCAGGGGGCCAACACCGGGGAGCTGTTTTTT	CSARGQGANTGELFF
TRBJ2-3	TRBV6-5	few	TRBD2	TGTGCCAGCAGTTACCGAGGACTAGCGGGAGATACGCAGTATTTT	CASSYRGLAGDTQYF